This TCR beta chain originates from a study of blood T cell repertoires in COVID-19. About the study: PBMCs, B-cell-depleted T cells, or T cells were the source of the cDNA or gDNA that made up the material.

Original processing notes: The authors estimated nucleated cell counts from reference gene primer amplification. Assay: immunoSEQ multiplex PCR; the TCRdb copy retains only in-frame clones and omits some. V and J calls plus clone size are reproduced from that table; the DNA served to infer D and trimming. In the table there are 200,000 to 250,000 clones, more than 75% of which are singletons. CDR1 and CDR2 (germline): MDHEN, SYDVKM. The CDR3 runs to 12 residues. V was shortened by 5 bases and J by 5 bases, with 7 bases between the two germline ends. Researchers sorted participants into cohorts using their self-reported clinical history. Cohort 3 donors counted as recovered after two negative PCRs, clearance, or resolved symptoms.

This receptor was taken from a man between 35 and 55 years old who had recovered from COVID-19. The chain couples TRBV28 to TRBJ1-5; D gene uncertain. What was sequenced was PBMCs or T cells enriched from blood (not recorded which). This CDR3 reads CASSQLYQPQHF. The CDR3, as DNA: TGTGCCAGCAGTCAACTATATCAGCCCCAGCATTTT.